This T cell receptor beta chain was documented in a study of technical replicates of blood from a handful of donors. CDR3 size: 13 residues. Germline V gene lookup returns CDR1 SEHNR and CDR2 FQNEAQ (reference sequence). The V gene lost 2 bases and the J gene lost 5 bases, with 9 bases spanning the gap. TCRdb's copy holds only in-frame clones and misses some; the assay was immunoSEQ multiplex PCR. Of tens of thousands of clones detected, about nine tenths appear once; the ten largest clones hold around 0.27%. This TCR derives from a human donor in good health. The chain combines TRBV7-9 with TRBJ2-5; D is unresolved. Input material: T cells isolated from PBMCs. CDR3 residues: CASSLPQMETQYF. CDR3 nucleotides: TGTGCCAGCAGCTTACCCCAGATGGAGACCCAGTACTTC.